The 9 T cell receptor beta chains reported below all come from one sample, sequenced in a study of identifying expanded T cells in peripheral blood. TCRdb's table, derived via immunoSEQ multiplex PCR, lists solely in-frame clones and lacks some. The sample lists around 56,000 clones; about 83% were seen once. Sequenced material: blood. All receptors come from a person between 18 and 75 years old in good health.

This clone was found once. This chain connects TRBV5-1 to TRBJ2-5, with TRBD2 matching over 7 bases. CDR3 size: 13 residues. Germline assignment: CDR1 SGHRS and CDR2 YFSETQ. V shed 7 bases and J 2 bases; nucleotides not matched to a gene: 5. The CDR3 sequence is CASRHGGQETQYF. CDR3 DNA: TGCGCCAGCCGACACGGGGGGCAAGAGACCCAGTACTTC.

The chain joins TRBV6-4 to TRBJ2-7; D is undetermined. The CDR3 extends over 12 amino acids. The V gene lost 4 bases and the J gene lost 2 bases, with 6 bases spanning the gap. The V gene's germline CDR1 is MRHNA and CDR2 SNTAGT. The CDR3 DNA sequence: TGTGCCAGCAGTGGGCCAGCCTACGAGCAGTACGTC. This sequence encodes CASSGPAYEQYV.

V and J are TRBV19 and TRBJ2-4; maybe TRBD2 (5 bases). The V end lost 0 bases, the J end lost 6 bases, and 6 bases lay between the germline ends. The CDR3 runs to 13 residues. Looked up from germline, CDR1 is LNHDA and CDR2 is SQIVND (reference sequence). CDR3 nucleotide sequence: TGTGCCAGTAGTATAGAGGGGAGAAACATTCAGTACTTC. It is translated as CASSIEGRNIQYF.

V and J are TRBV4-2 and TRBJ2-1; D is possibly TRBD2 (7 bases). The CDR3 contains 16 residues. CDR1 is LGHNA, CDR2 YNFKEQ, per germline. V was clipped by 0 bases and J by 4 bases, with 13 bases between them. This chain's CDR3 is CASSQDLEGGYNEQFF. The CDR3 nucleotides are TGTGCCAGCAGCCAAGATTTGGAGGGGGGGTACAATGAGCAGTTCTTC.

This rearrangement joins TRBV6-5 to TRBJ1-2; TRBD1 agrees at 9 bases. The CDR3 sequence is 13 residues long. Losses at the gene ends were 6 bases for V and 7 bases for J; bases not matched to a gene: 6. Germline CDR1 and CDR2: MNHEY and SVGAGI. CDR3 residues: CASRWGQGTGYTF. The CDR3 DNA sequence: TGTGCCAGCAGGTGGGGACAGGGCACTGGCTACACCTTC.

This clone appeared once. The chain joins TRBV19 to TRBJ1-5; TRBD1 matches at 11 bases. The germline V gene encodes CDR1 LNHDA and CDR2 SQIVND (reference sequence). This CDR3 has 14 amino acids. The trim removed 6 bases at V and 6 bases at J, leaving 4 bases unmatched. The CDR3 DNA is TGTGCCAGTAGCCCGGGACAGGGGGTTCAGCCCCAGCATTTT. Translation gives CASSPGQGVQPQHF.

As DNA, the CDR3 is TGTGCCAGTAGTTCCTCCCGGGCCGGGACAGGGTACGGCTACACCTTC. Translating gives CASSSSRAGTGYGYTF. This rearrangement joins TRBV19 to TRBJ1-2, with TRBD1 matching over 9 bases. Germline loops: CDR1 LNHDA, CDR2 SQIVND (reference sequence). This CDR3 spans 16 amino acids. V was clipped by 5 bases and J by 8 bases; unmatched bases: 15.

The V gene is TRBV7-2, the J gene TRBJ2-7; no reliable D call. CDR3 length equals 12 residues. The germline gives CDR1 SGHTA, CDR2 FQGNSA. Trimming shortened V by 1 base and J by 6 bases, and 7 bases separated the two germline ends. CDR3 residues: CASSLGMTEQYF. The CDR3 bases are TGTGCCAGCAGCTTAGGGATGACCGAGCAGTACTTC.

The chain links TRBV6-6 to TRBJ2-7; 10 bases are a match to TRBD2. The V gene end was trimmed by 4 bases and the J gene end by 3 bases; junction bases not matched to a gene: 9. The CDR3 extends over 16 amino acids. Germline CDR1 MNHNY, CDR2 SVGAGI (reference sequence). For the CDR3, the DNA is TGTGCCAGCAGTTCCACTGGACTAGCGGAATTCTACGAGCAGTACTTC. Residues: CASSSTGLAEFYEQYF.